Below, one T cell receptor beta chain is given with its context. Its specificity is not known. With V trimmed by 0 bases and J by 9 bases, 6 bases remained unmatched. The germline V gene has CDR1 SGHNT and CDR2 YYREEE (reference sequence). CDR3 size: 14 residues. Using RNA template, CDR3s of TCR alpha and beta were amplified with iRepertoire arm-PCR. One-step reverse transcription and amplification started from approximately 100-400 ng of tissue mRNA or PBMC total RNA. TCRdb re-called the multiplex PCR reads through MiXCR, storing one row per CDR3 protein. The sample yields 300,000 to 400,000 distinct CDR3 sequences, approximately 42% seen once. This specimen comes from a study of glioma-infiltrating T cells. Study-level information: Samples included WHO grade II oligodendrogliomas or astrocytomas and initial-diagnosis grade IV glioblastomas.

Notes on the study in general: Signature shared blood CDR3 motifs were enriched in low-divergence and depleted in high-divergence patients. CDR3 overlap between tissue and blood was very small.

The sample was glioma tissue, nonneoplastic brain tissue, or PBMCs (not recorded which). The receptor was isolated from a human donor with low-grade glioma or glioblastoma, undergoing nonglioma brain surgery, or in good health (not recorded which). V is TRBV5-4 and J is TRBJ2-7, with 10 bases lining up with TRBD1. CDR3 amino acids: CASSLEGQGRRQYF. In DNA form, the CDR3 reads TGTGCCAGCAGCTTGGAGGGACAGGGGAGGCGGCAGTACTTC.